A single sample is the source of the 18 T cell receptor beta chains below, sequenced in a study of blood T cells in healthy people across ages. The authors ran a second PCR of about 7 to 11 cycles using a sample-barcoded 5' primer and a J-beta primer mix. TCRdb reprocessed the 5' RACE reads via MiXCR and lists one record per CDR3 protein. Among fewer than 800,000 distinct CDR3 sequences listed, 25% were seen once. The sample also formed part of further work on T cells of mothers and their children.

Sequenced input: blood. The receptors shown here come from a boy between 10 and 17 years old in good health.

This clonotype was observed a handful of times. Germline is not matched at one junction end, which may reflect a read error. The chain is built from TRBV7-7 and TRBJ2-5; D perhaps matches TRBD2 (5 bases). CDR1 and CDR2 (germline): SSHAT, FNYEAQ (reference sequence). The CDR3 runs 14 residues. The CDR3, as DNA: TGTGCTAGCAGCGACACTAGTGGTGTAGAGACCCAGTACTTC. Amino acid sequence: CASSDTSGVETQYF.

V gene TRBV7-9 combines with J gene TRBJ2-7; D call uncertain. CDR1 is SEHNR, CDR2 FQNEAQ, per germline (reference sequence). Trimming took 6 bases from V and 2 from J, leaving 14 bases between them. This CDR3 contains 14 residues. CDR3 in amino acids: CASRSSWQPYEQYF. Written as DNA, the CDR3 is TGTGCCAGCAGGTCTAGTTGGCAGCCCTACGAGCAGTACTTC.

The chain combines TRBV29-1 with TRBJ2-7, with 8 bases lining up with TRBD1. Trimming took 2 bases from V and 5 from J; bases not matched to a gene: 5. The CDR3 loop spans 13 amino acids. Germline lookup yields CDR1 SQVTM and CDR2 ANQGSEA. CDR3 bases: TGCAGCGTTGAATACAGGGGGTTCAACGAGCAGTACTTC. It yields the protein CSVEYRGFNEQYF.

The gene calls are TRBV11-2 and TRBJ2-7; no firm D call. Per germline, CDR1 SGHAT and CDR2 FQNNGV. The CDR3 has 16 residues. V gave up 0 bases and J gave up 2 bases, with 14 bases separating them. The CDR3 loop reads CASSLDPQAHTYEQYF. The DNA for the CDR3 is TGTGCCAGCAGCTTAGATCCTCAGGCCCACACCTACGAGCAGTACTTC. The full variable domain, completed using reference TRBV11-2 and TRBJ2-7, is EAGVAQSPRYKIIEKRQSVAFWCNPISGHATLYWYQQILGQGPKLLIQFQNNGVVDDSQLPKDRFSAERLKGVDSTLKIQPAKLEDSAVYLCASSLDPQAHTYEQYFGPGTRLTVT.

There are a few counts of this clonotype. V is TRBV7-8 and J is TRBJ1-5, with D uncertain. This CDR3 has 16 amino acids. Germline values: CDR1 SGHVS, CDR2 FQNEAQ. V shed 2 bases and J shed 0 bases, with 11 bases lying between them. The CDR3 spells CASSLWLANSNQPQHF. CDR3 nucleotides: TGTGCCAGCAGCTTATGGTTGGCTAATAGCAATCAGCCCCAGCATTTT.

This clonotype was recorded a few times. V is TRBV21-1 and J is TRBJ2-6. TRBV21-1 is tagged as a pseudogene. The CDR3 length is 18 residues. The CDR3 sequence is CASSKGNRPYSGANVLTF. The CDR3, as DNA: TGTGCCAGCAGCAAAGGTAACAGACCGTACTCTGGGGCCAACGTCCTGACTTTC.

This chain uses TRBV18 with TRBJ2-1, with 9 bases identical to TRBD2. With 2 bases clipped from V and 4 bases from J, the junction kept 3 bases outside the gene matches. Per germline, CDR1 KGHSH and CDR2 LQKENI. The CDR3 contains 15 residues. The CDR3 is CASSPERGVYNEQFF. The CDR3 DNA sequence: TGTGCCAGCTCACCAGAGCGGGGGGTTTACAATGAGCAGTTCTTC.

V is TRBV7-3 and J is TRBJ1-1; D gene uncertain. Germline V gene sequence: CDR1 SGHTA, CDR2 FQGTGA. Trimming shortened V by 4 bases and J by 1 base, and 10 bases separated the two germline ends. This CDR3 is built from 14 residues. The CDR3 loop reads CASSSTPENTEAFF. The DNA for the CDR3 is TGTGCCAGCAGCTCAACACCTGAGAACACTGAAGCTTTCTTT.

This rearrangement joins TRBV5-1 to TRBJ2-2, with no clear D. This CDR3 is 15 amino acids long. The germline V gene has CDR1 SGHRS and CDR2 YFSETQ. V was shortened by 1 base and J by 4 bases, with 11 bases between the two germline ends. Written as DNA, the CDR3 is TGCGCCAGCAGCTTGCTAGACCTAAGCACCGGGGAGCTGTTTTTT. Residues: CASSLLDLSTGELFF.

This rearrangement joins TRBV27 to TRBJ2-3; D call uncertain. The CDR3 runs to 14 residues. Germline CDR1 MNHEY, CDR2 SMNVEV (reference sequence). V was trimmed by 5 bases and J by 0 bases, leaving 9 bases between them. As DNA, the CDR3 is TGTGCCAGCAGTCCGACGCTCAGCACAGATACGCAGTATTTT. It translates to CASSPTLSTDTQYF.

This clonotype was picked up many times. The chain recombines TRBV28 with TRBJ1-4; 8 positions match TRBD1. V lost 6 bases, J lost 4 bases, and 4 bases stayed unmatched. The germline V gene encodes CDR1 MDHEN and CDR2 SYDVKM. This CDR3 region has 14 residues. CDR3 in amino acids: CASSPTGVNEKLFF. The CDR3, as DNA: TGTGCCAGCAGCCCGACAGGGGTTAATGAAAAACTGTTTTTT. Using reference TRBV28 and TRBJ1-4 for the parts outside the CDR3, the full variable domain is DVKVTQSSRYLVKRTGEKVFLECVQDMDHENMFWYRQDPGLGLRLIYFSYDVKMKEKGDIPEGYSVSREKKERFSLILESASTNQTSMYLCASSPTGVNEKLFFGSGTQLSVL.

As concerns this clonotype: One end of the junction is discordant with germline, which a read error may explain. The gene calls are TRBV7-9 and TRBJ2-7; D not resolved. Germline CDR1 reads SEHNR; CDR2 reads FQNEAQ (reference sequence). This CDR3 region has 13 residues. The CDR3 loop reads CASSPLGSYGQYF. CDR3 coding DNA: TGTGCCAGCAGCCCGCTAGGCAGCTACGGGCAGTACTTC.

This clonotype was seen a few times. CDR3 amino acids: CASSLPRGQFRDRDNEQFF. In nucleotides, the CDR3 is TGTGCCAGCAGTTTGCCCAGGGGGCAGTTTCGGGATAGGGACAATGAGCAGTTCTTC. The chain employs TRBV28 and TRBJ2-1; 8 bases line up with TRBD1. Germline loops: CDR1 MDHEN, CDR2 SYDVKM. This CDR3 is 19 amino acids long. The ends lost 3 bases at V and 5 bases at J; junction bases unmatched: 18.

This clonotype was seen a handful of times. The genes are TRBV7-9 and TRBJ2-5; a weak D match, TRBD1 (5 bases). The last part of the DNA fits TRBJ2-7 better; the J call may be wrong. The CDR3 has 13 residues. Per germline, CDR1 SEHNR and CDR2 FQNEAQ (reference sequence). The CDR3 loop is CASSIGQSYEQYF. CDR3 DNA: TGTGCCAGCAGCATTGGACAATCCTACGAGCAGTACTTC.

This clonotype was seen a handful of times. This sequence joins TRBV5-1 and TRBJ2-3; 14 bases match TRBD2. V dropped 4 bases and J dropped 2; count of bases not matched to a gene: 6. There are 17 residues in the CDR3. Germline lookup yields CDR1 SGHRS and CDR2 YFSETQ. CDR3 bases: TGCGCCAGCAGCCCAGGGACTAGCGGGAGTTACACAGATACGCAGTATTTT. It codes for CASSPGTSGSYTDTQYF.

The rearrangement links TRBV7-9 to TRBJ2-5, with TRBD2 identical over 8 bases. The length of the CDR3 is 15 residues. The V gene end was trimmed by 5 bases and the J gene end by 1 base; junction bases not matched to a gene: 6. Germline lookup yields CDR1 SEHNR and CDR2 FQNEAQ (reference sequence). CDR3: CASSALAGPQETQYF. The CDR3 coding sequence is TGTGCCAGCAGCGCCTTAGCGGGGCCCCAAGAGACCCAGTACTTC.

This clonotype came up a few times. The chain has TRBV29-1 and TRBJ2-6; 7 bases map to TRBD1. CDR3 length: 19 amino acids. The germline CDR1 and CDR2 sequences are SQVTM and ANQGSEA. The CDR3: CTGQRQGPPPDFGANVLTF. DNA for the CDR3: TGCACGGGACAGCGGCAGGGACCTCCACCCGATTTCGGGGCCAACGTCCTGACTTTC.

The chain links TRBV7-9 to TRBJ1-3; D not resolved. CDR3 length: 14 amino acids. CDR1 and CDR2 from the germline V gene are SEHNR and FQNEAQ (reference sequence). V shed 3 bases and J shed 2 bases, with 8 bases lying between them. The CDR3 coding sequence is TGTGCCAGCAGCTTTCAGGAAGCTGGAAACACCATATATTTT. Translated, it gives CASSFQEAGNTIYF.